The clone carrying this TCR beta chain turned up a few times. The antigen remains undetermined. Losses at the gene ends were 2 bases for V and 5 bases for J; bases not matched to a gene: 4. This CDR3 spans 14 amino acids. The germline CDR1 and CDR2 sequences are SGHTA and FQGTGA. This specimen comes from a study of T-cell memory formation after mild COVID-19. The overall study: TCR clusters were largely donor specific. General study points: Balance between CD4 and CD8 was seen in clones contracting day 15 to 85, and a CD4+ lean was seen in later expanders. Nothing confirmed that second-wave clones peaking on day 37 were specific for SARS-CoV-2. Largely, contracting CD4+ clones fell within CM and EM, and contracting CD8+ clones within EMRA.

A single record per CDR3 protein comes from TCRdb applying MiXCR to the 5' RACE reads. The repertoire includes 250,000 to 300,000 distinct CDR3 sequences, under 20% of them detected once, and roughly 23% sits in the top ten. Sequenced sample: PBMCs or a T cell subset sorted from them (not recorded which). The receptor's source is a man aged 18 to 30 who had mild COVID-19 (a few samples of this study predate the infection). Cell type and time point are not known. The V gene is TRBV7-3, the J gene TRBJ2-3; 7 positions agree with TRBD2. As DNA, the CDR3 is TGTGCCAGCAGCTTAGATCGGGGGGAAGATACGCAGTATTTT. Its protein is CASSLDRGEDTQYF.